The present T cell receptor beta chain was sequenced within a study of blood T cell repertoires in COVID-19 (dated by TCRdb to about 2020). Concerning the study at large: The collaborator samples originated in the United States, Italy and Spain and spanned the acute and convalescent phases of COVID-19. The material from the prospective study consisted of cDNA or gDNA derived from T cells, B-cell-depleted T cells, or PBMCs. Deeply sampled blood TCRbeta repertoires from subjects exposed to, actively infected with, or recovered from COVID-19 were included in the dataset. A freely available public database, intended as a resource for researchers studying the immune response to SARS-CoV-2, is where the repertoires were released. The samples were drawn from the first 160 participants of the ongoing ImmuneRACE study and from 1,254 subjects provided by 6 global collaborators. Sample metadata almost always included a de-identified subject ID, COVID-19 status, age in years and sex. Where HLA class I and class II types were available, the types were taken from metadata supplied by the sample provider, not from assay-based typing. Study-wide conclusions, independent of this receptor: Clinical and demographic metadata were provided uncurated, with the amount varying by source and participant.

Each collaborating institution followed its own protocols to collect whole blood in K2EDTA tubes. For TCRbeta analysis, collaborators shipped samples in one of three forms: frozen whole blood, isolated PBMCs, or DNA extracted from either of those sample types. Concerning this clone itself: The target of this receptor is not known. No much larger clone is present one base from it, and per-base qualities are unavailable.

TCRbeta CDR3 regions were amplified from genomic DNA by means of the immunoSEQ Assay, a bias-controlled multiplex PCR. The paper's processing steps were these. Within the assay, amplification of reference gene primers was used to estimate how many nucleated cells each sample contained. To quantify the absolute abundance of each unique TCRbeta CDR3 rearrangement, sequence reads were collapsed and filtered. For each sample, productive Simpson clonality was calculated as the square root of Simpson's diversity index over productive rearrangements. The immuneACCESS repertoire file appears here via TCRdb, limited to in-frame rearrangements. These files lack a portion of the clones; in checked studies, under half of the deficit traces to unresolved V genes, and the cause of the others is not known. V and J calls and clone size come straight from that table; D and trimming were deduced from the DNA. The sample table shows about 26,000 clones, and 90% are seen once. Jointly, the top ten make up roughly 12% of the sample.

The sample comprised peripheral blood. The TCR comes from a man between 70 and 80 years old with acute or convalescent COVID-19.

The CDR3 amino acid sequence is: CASGGLAGEQFF. The DNA sequence is given as TGTGCCAGCGGGGGACTAGCGGGAGAGCAGTTCTTC. The chain employs TRBV2 and TRBJ2-1, and 13 bases in between align with TRBD2. The CDR3 goes from the cysteine to the phenylalanine over 12 residues. CDR3 DNA is the only sequence kept; it has 36 bases, read in frame from the first base. From the germline V gene, CDR1 is SNHLY and CDR2 is FYNNEI. The germline V and J ends show losses of 8 bases and 10 bases respectively, and no gene match explains 2 bases of the junction.